This T cell receptor beta chain was sequenced during a study of blood T cell repertoires in COVID-19. As for the study in general: Samples of COVID-19 (acute and convalescent) were obtained from the United States, Italy and Spain.

The CDR3 is 15 residues long. With V trimmed by 8 bases and J by 2 bases, 10 bases remained unmatched. The germline CDR1 and CDR2 sequences are SGHVS and FQNEAQ. Per the original methods: Amplification from reference gene primers served as the basis for estimated nucleated cell counts. Generated by immunoSEQ multiplex PCR, the TCRdb table keeps only in-frame clones and is missing some. The V and J calls and clone size are taken from that table; D and trimming were inferred from the DNA. The table shows 55,000 to 80,000 clones, with approximately 88% occurring only once. The specimen sequenced was peripheral blood. This TCR was recovered from a middle-aged man with acute or convalescent COVID-19. The chain uses TRBV7-8 and TRBJ2-3; 7 bases map to TRBD2. The CDR3 region is CASAVSGAYTDTQYF. As DNA, the CDR3 is TGTGCCAGCGCCGTAAGCGGGGCCTACACAGATACGCAGTATTTT. Complete variable domain (other parts from reference TRBV7-8 and TRBJ2-3): GAGVSQSPRYKVAKRGQDVALRCDPISGHVSLFWYQQALGQGPEFLTYFQNEAQLDKSGLPSDRFFAERPEGSVSTLKIQRTQQEDSAVYLCASAVSGAYTDTQYFGPGTRLTVL.